This TCR beta chain was documented in a study of control samples from healthy donors and cancer patients. TCRdb's table, derived via immunoSEQ multiplex PCR, lists solely in-frame clones and lacks some. Among about 120,000 clones listed, 92% were seen once. The sequencing input was PBMCs. The TCR comes from a man older than 75 with head and neck cancer.

The CDR3 here is CSASPRGGYEQYF. The CDR3 bases are TGCAGTGCTAGTCCCAGGGGGGGGTACGAGCAGTACTTC. The chain employs TRBV20-1 and TRBJ2-7; D may be TRBD1 or TRBD2 (7 bases each). This CDR3 has 13 residues. CDR1 DFQATT and CDR2 SNEGSKA come from the germline V gene (reference sequence). V lost 3 bases, J lost 4 bases, and 13 bases lay in between.